The 16 T cell receptor beta chains listed next were all sequenced from one sample in a study of cytomegalovirus exposure and HLA in healthy donors. Use of 60 Vbeta and 13 Jbeta primers characterized the PCR. Repertoires were generated with immunoSEQ multiplex PCR, while TCRdb's copy carries only in-frame clones and drops some. This repertoire shows 150,000 or so clones, 84% found once; its top ten account for 1%. Sequencing was performed on PBMCs. The receptors were gathered from a man aged 25-45 years in good health and CMV-seronegative.

V and J are TRBV5-1 and TRBJ1-1, with TRBD1 as a possible D gene (5 bases). CDR1 is SGHRS, CDR2 YFSETQ, per germline. The V end lost 4 bases, the J end lost 4 bases, and 14 bases lay between the germline ends. This CDR3 spans 14 amino acids. The CDR3 DNA reads TGCGCCAGCAGCCTGGGACTCGAAAGCACTGAAGCTTTCTTT. Translating it yields CASSLGLESTEAFF.

This clone was observed a single time. This rearrangement joins TRBV7-2 to TRBJ2-6; D is ambiguous. The CDR3 is 16 residues long. Per the germline V gene, CDR1 is SGHTA and CDR2 is FQGNSA. With 1 base removed from V and 0 bases from J, the gap between germline ends came to 7 bases. The CDR3 loop reads CASSLDSRSGANVLTF. The CDR3, as DNA: TGTGCCAGCAGCTTAGACTCTCGCTCTGGGGCCAACGTCCTGACTTTC. The complete variable domain, with remaining parts taken from reference TRBV7-2 and TRBJ2-6, reads GAGVSQSPSNKVTEKGKDVELRCDPISGHTALYWYRQSLGQGLEFLIYFQGNSAPDKSGLPSDRFSAERTGGSVSTLTIQRTQQEDSAVYLCASSLDSRSGANVLTFGAGSRLTVL.

This clone was seen a handful of times. The V call is TRBV9, the J call TRBJ2-3; 10 bases align to TRBD2. Germline V lookup: CDR1 SGDLS, CDR2 YYNGEE. The trim removed 2 bases at V and 4 bases at J, leaving 13 bases unmatched. There are 18 residues in the CDR3. The CDR3 protein is CASSVQGLAQLGADTQYF. The CDR3 nucleotides are TGTGCCAGCAGCGTTCAGGGACTAGCGCAATTAGGGGCAGATACGCAGTATTTT.

This chain joins TRBV11-3 and TRBJ2-3; 7 positions agree with TRBD1. This CDR3 has 16 amino acids. Germline V gene data show CDR1 as SGHNT and CDR2 as YENEEA. V trimming: 5 bases; J trimming: 5 bases; junction bases outside the gene matches: 13. The CDR3 spells CASSTQTGLLGDTQYF. CDR3 bases: TGTGCCAGCAGCACCCAGACAGGGCTGCTTGGAGATACGCAGTATTTT.

The V gene is TRBV5-1, the J gene TRBJ2-1, with TRBD2 matching 8 bases. The V gene end was trimmed by 4 bases and the J gene end by 1 base; junction bases not matched to a gene: 10. CDR1 is SGHRS, CDR2 YFSETQ, per germline. The CDR3 is 17 amino acids. The CDR3 bases are TGCGCCAGCAGCCCGGGGCTAGCGGGTTTTTCCTACAATGAGCAGTTCTTC. Amino acid sequence: CASSPGLAGFSYNEQFF.

The chain employs TRBV5-1 and TRBJ2-1; D unclear. This CDR3 has 15 amino acids. With 0 bases removed from V and 1 base from J, the gap between germline ends came to 8 bases. The germline CDR1 and CDR2 sequences are SGHRS and YFSETQ. In DNA, the CDR3 is TGCGCCAGCAGCTTGGAGACTGCGTCCTACAATGAGCAGTTCTTC. It is translated as CASSLETASYNEQFF.

The V gene is TRBV28, the J gene TRBJ1-2; 9 bases agree with TRBD1. V lost 4 bases and J lost 4; bases outside the gene matches: 4. The germline V gene encodes CDR1 MDHEN and CDR2 SYDVKM. This CDR3 contains 14 residues. The CDR3: CASSSPGQGYGYTF. In nucleotides, the CDR3 is TGTGCCAGCAGTTCTCCGGGACAGGGCTATGGCTACACCTTC.

The table lists this clone with a count of one. This chain joins TRBV18 and TRBJ1-2; D ambiguous. The CDR3 runs 13 residues. The germline gives CDR1 KGHSH, CDR2 LQKENI. V dropped 2 bases and J dropped 3 bases, with 7 bases sitting between them. The CDR3 coding sequence is TGTGCCAGCTCACCAGGCAAATACTATGGCTACACCTTC. Translated: CASSPGKYYGYTF.

The rearrangement uses TRBV5-1 and TRBJ2-7; TRBD2 is a possible D gene (5 bases). Trimming removed 5 bases from V and 5 bases from J, with 17 bases in between. Germline loops: CDR1 SGHRS, CDR2 YFSETQ. The CDR3 spans 14 residues. Here the CDR3 reads CASRQLGSGHEQYF. DNA for the CDR3: TGCGCCAGCAGGCAACTAGGTTCAGGCCACGAGCAGTACTTC.

The chain has TRBV6-5 and TRBJ2-1; tentative D call: TRBD1 (6 bases). The germline V gene encodes CDR1 MNHEY and CDR2 SVGAGI. The V end was cut by 2 bases, the J end by 5 bases, with 10 bases between. The CDR3 has 14 residues. The CDR3, as DNA: TGTGCCAGCAGTTACGTGTGGACAGACAATGAGCAGTTCTTC. Its translation: CASSYVWTDNEQFF.

The V gene is TRBV5-1, the J gene TRBJ1-5; D unclear. This CDR3 contains 12 residues. CDR1 and CDR2 (germline): SGHRS, YFSETQ. Trimming stripped 2 bases from V and 5 bases from J, with 5 bases between. CDR3: CASSFPDQPQHF. The CDR3 DNA is TGCGCCAGCAGCTTCCCCGATCAGCCCCAGCATTTT.

The V call is TRBV2, the J call TRBJ1-5, with D tentatively TRBD1 (5 bases). Germline loops: CDR1 SNHLY, CDR2 FYNNEI. Trimming took 2 bases from V and 0 from J, leaving 11 bases between them. This CDR3 comprises 16 residues. Here the CDR3 reads CASSEQGPNSNQPQHF. The CDR3 DNA is TGTGCCAGCAGTGAACAGGGCCCCAATAGCAATCAGCCCCAGCATTTT.

This chain uses TRBV11-3 with TRBJ2-3; D is undetermined. Germline V gene sequence: CDR1 SGHNT, CDR2 YENEEA. Trimming left V 3 bases short and J 0 bases short, with 7 bases between. The CDR3 covers 14 residues. The CDR3 here is CASSFTQSTDTQYF. The CDR3 nucleotides are TGTGCCAGCAGCTTTACCCAGAGCACAGATACGCAGTATTTT.

CDR3 sequence: CASSPQGARGEQYF. Written as DNA, the CDR3 is TGTGCCAGCAGCCCACAGGGGGCGCGGGGCGAGCAGTACTTC. The J gene is TRBJ2-7, the V gene TRBV6-5; 9 bases fit TRBD1. Germline-derived CDR1 and CDR2 are MNHEY and SVGAGI. The length of the CDR3 is 14 residues. V lost 6 bases and J lost 6; bases outside the gene matches: 9.

The rearrangement uses TRBV6-1 and TRBJ1-2; TRBD1 matches 8 bases. This CDR3 is built from 13 residues. Per germline, CDR1 MNHNS and CDR2 SASEGT. V shed 6 bases and J 4 bases; nucleotides not matched to a gene: 4. CDR3 region: CASRGQATYGYTF. CDR3 coding DNA: TGTGCCAGCAGGGGACAGGCTACCTATGGCTACACCTTC.

V and J are TRBV18 and TRBJ1-1; tentative D call: TRBD1 (6 bases). This CDR3 is 15 amino acids long. Germline CDR1 and CDR2: KGHSH and LQKENI. V gave up 6 bases and J gave up 0 bases, with 14 bases separating them. Written as DNA, the CDR3 is TGTGCCAGCTCGCCCTCGGGGGGCATGAACACTGAAGCTTTCTTT. This encodes CASSPSGGMNTEAFF. The full variable domain, its missing parts supplied by reference TRBV18 and TRBJ1-1, is NAGVMQNPRHLVRRRGQEARLRCSPMKGHSHVYWYRQLPEEGLKFMVYLQKENIIDESGMPKERFSAEFPKEGPSILRIQQVVRGDSAAYFCASSPSGGMNTEAFFGQGTRLTVV.